These T cell receptor beta chains were read from a single sample in a study of T cell responses to AZD1222 COVID-19 vaccine. Here immunoSEQ multiplex PCR was the method, and the copy in TCRdb shows in-frame clones only, minus some. The table lists more than 70,000 clones, less than 95% of them singletons. The source material was peripheral blood, sampled 28 days after the second AZD1222 dose. The source of these receptors is an adult who received the AZD1222 COVID-19 vaccine. Both conserved end residues are part of each CDR3. D genes are given only for firm matches. Size is stated for part of the rows, as once, few or many counts, or as a class when the clone is expanded.

cdr3_nt	cdr3_aa	j_call	clone_size	v_call	d_call
TGTGCCAGTTCGGCAGGGGGGTCTGGGGCCAACGTCCTGACTTTC	CASSAGGSGANVLTF	TRBJ2-6	-	TRBV19	-
TGTGCCAGCAGCTTAGGACAGGTCCAAGAGACCCAGTACTTC	CASSLGQVQETQYF	TRBJ2-5	-	TRBV7-2	-
TGTGCCAGCAGTGGGTTGACAGCAACTAATGAAAAACTGTTTTTT	CASSGLTATNEKLFF	TRBJ1-4	few	TRBV2	-
TGTGCCAGCAGCGTAGAGGGAAGCGGGACCCCCTACAATGAGCAGTTCTTC	CASSVEGSGTPYNEQFF	TRBJ2-1	-	TRBV9	TRBD2
TGTGCCAGCAGCTTGGACAGGGGGCGGTCACCCCTCCACTTT	CASSLDRGRSPLHF	TRBJ1-6	few	TRBV5-4	TRBD1
TGTGCCAGCAGTGGTGGCGAGTCCAATGAGCAGTTCTTC	CASSGGESNEQFF	TRBJ2-1	-	TRBV6-4	-
TGTGCCAGCAGTCGAGGAGCCGCCATCTCCTATGGCTACACCTTC	CASSRGAAISYGYTF	TRBJ1-2	-	TRBV6-5	-
TGTGCCAGCAGTTCCGACCCTAACTATGGCTACACCTTC	CASSSDPNYGYTF	TRBJ1-2	-	TRBV12-3/TRBV12-4	-
TGTGCCAGCAGTTTCCAAGGGGGCCCGAAGGGCACCATATATTTT	CASSFQGGPKGTIYF	TRBJ1-3	-	TRBV28	TRBD1
TGTGCCAGCAGCGTAACTAGCGCGGATACGCAGTATTTT	CASSVTSADTQYF	TRBJ2-3	-	TRBV7-3	TRBD2
TGTGCCAGCAGTCTGTGGGGCCCGAACACCGGGGAGCTGTTTTTT	CASSLWGPNTGELFF	TRBJ2-2	-	TRBV6-5	-
TGTGCCAGCAGAATAAACAGGGGTAGTGGCACTGAAGCTTTCTTT	CASRINRGSGTEAFF	TRBJ1-1	-	TRBV6-5	TRBD1
TGTGCCAGCAGCTTGGGCCTCCGCACCGGGGAGCTGTTTTTT	CASSLGLRTGELFF	TRBJ2-2	-	TRBV7-3	-